This passage covers 6 T cell receptor beta chains from one sample sequenced in a study of vaccination and CD4 T cells after COVID-19. No antigen has been assigned to these receptors. Time point described: late sampling 161 to 241 days after vaccination in three convalescent patients. Treatment of the sample: roughly 10-day PBMC culture with coronavirus spike peptide pools or control peptides (ViraFEST assay). The Oncomine TCR Beta short-read assay generated sequence data from the DNA of cultured CD4+ T cells. TCRdb fed the PCR reads into MiXCR, producing one record per CDR3 protein. Here the sample spans roughly 28,000 distinct CDR3 sequences, approximately 41% being singletons. The material sequenced was CD4+ T cells from blood, cultured in vitro, taken about 7 months after SARS-CoV-2 vaccination. These receptors were obtained from a human donor who had recovered from COVID-19.

This clonotype showed up just a few times. DNA of the CDR3: TGTGCCAGCAGACCTACCTCCGGGGGCTACACCTTC. It codes for CASRPTSGGYTF. The chain combines TRBV27 with TRBJ1-2; D is unclear. CDR3 length equals 12 residues. V was clipped by 6 bases and J by 8 bases, with 13 bases between them. Germline V lookup: CDR1 MNHEY, CDR2 SMNVEV (reference sequence).

This clonotype has more than one count but fewer than ten. The V gene is TRBV12-3 or TRBV12-4, the J gene TRBJ2-7; D uncertain. This CDR3 region has 12 residues. Deletions cut 2 bases from V and 3 bases from J, with 5 bases between. CDR3 DNA: TGTGCCAGCAGTTTAAACGGCTACGAGCAGTACTTC. Translated: CASSLNGYEQYF.

The DNA for the CDR3 is TGCGCCAGCAGCCAACTACGATTGACAGGGGGAGGGGGGGAGACCCAGTACTTC. Translation gives CASSQLRLTGGGGETQYF. V gene TRBV4-1 combines with J gene TRBJ2-5; 9 nucleotides align to TRBD1. CDR3 size: 18 residues. The V and J ends lost 2 bases and 5 bases, in that order; junction bases with no gene match: 15. Germline lookup yields CDR1 MGHRA and CDR2 YSYEKL.

The chain carries TRBV6-2 or TRBV6-3 and TRBJ1-5; D ambiguous. CDR3 size: 13 residues. CDR1 and CDR2 from the germline V gene are MNHEY and SVGEGT. The ends were cut back, 6 bases at V and 3 bases at J, with 9 bases in the middle. CDR3 DNA: TGTGCCAGCAGCGAAGCCAACAATCAGCCCCAGCATTTT. This translates into CASSEANNQPQHF.

The rearrangement links TRBV29-1 to TRBJ1-2; D might be TRBD1 (5 bases). Germline CDR1 SQVTM, CDR2 ANQGSEA. CDR3 length: 12 residues. V lost 7 bases to trimming and J lost 0 bases, with 9 bases between them. The CDR3 coding sequence is TGCAGCGGCAAGACAGCTAACTATGGCTACACCTTC. This sequence encodes CSGKTANYGYTF.

This clonotype was detected only a few times. The rearrangement joins TRBV21-1 to TRBJ2-5; the D call TRBD2 from the table was never checked on the DNA. TRBV21-1 is listed as a pseudogene. The CDR3 covers 17 residues. In nucleotides, the CDR3 is TGTGCCAGCAGCAAAGCCCCACTAGCGGGAGCCCCAGAGACCCAGTACTTC. This translates into CASSKAPLAGAPETQYF.